This paragraph covers one TCR beta chain sequence. Its antigen is not known. These data belong to a study of circulating and synovial CD4+ cells in juvenile arthritis. General study results and limits: T cell genome counts differed by at least an order of magnitude between CPL and CD4 samples. These blood cells shared more CDR3 sequences with synovium than bulk blood. Deeper sequencing increased measured overlap with synovial clonotypes.

Method: immunoSEQ multiplex PCR; TCRdb's copy keeps in-frame clones and lacks some. The table includes 3,500 to 4,500 clones, approximately 87% detected once. Sample: CD4+ T cells from synovial fluid. The TCR comes from a human donor with juvenile idiopathic arthritis.

CDR3 in DNA: TGTGCCAGCAGCACTCAGGGGGACTCCTACGAGCAGTACTTC. Protein sequence: CASSTQGDSYEQYF. The J gene is TRBJ2-7, the V gene TRBV5-4; 7 bases fit TRBD1. After removal of 4 bases from V and 0 bases from J, the junction contained 4 bases not matched to a gene. From germline, CDR1 is SGHNT and CDR2 YYREEE (reference sequence). This CDR3 is 14 amino acids long.